Many counts were recorded for the clone carrying this T cell receptor (beta chain). This sample was included in a study of T cells after yellow fever vaccination. Template switching with 5'RACE generated the TCR cDNA and added a universal primer site and UMIs. Using its own MiXCR run on the 5' RACE reads, TCRdb lists one record per CDR3 protein. Among roughly 120,000 distinct CDR3 sequences listed, under 8% were seen once. This clonotype originated in a man younger than 35 who received the YFV17D yellow fever vaccine. The sample consisted of CD4+ T cells sorted from PBMCs, taken 10 days after the first yellow fever vaccination.

DNA of the CDR3: TGTGCCAGCAGTGTATCGGGACAGGGGCATGAAAAACTGTTTTTT. Translating it yields CASSVSGQGHEKLFF. The chain recombines TRBV28 with TRBJ1-4; 10 nucleotides line up with TRBD1. The CDR3 consists of 15 residues. CDR1 and CDR2 from the germline V gene are MDHEN and SYDVKM. Trimming cost V 5 bases and J 6 bases; bases outside gene matches: 6.